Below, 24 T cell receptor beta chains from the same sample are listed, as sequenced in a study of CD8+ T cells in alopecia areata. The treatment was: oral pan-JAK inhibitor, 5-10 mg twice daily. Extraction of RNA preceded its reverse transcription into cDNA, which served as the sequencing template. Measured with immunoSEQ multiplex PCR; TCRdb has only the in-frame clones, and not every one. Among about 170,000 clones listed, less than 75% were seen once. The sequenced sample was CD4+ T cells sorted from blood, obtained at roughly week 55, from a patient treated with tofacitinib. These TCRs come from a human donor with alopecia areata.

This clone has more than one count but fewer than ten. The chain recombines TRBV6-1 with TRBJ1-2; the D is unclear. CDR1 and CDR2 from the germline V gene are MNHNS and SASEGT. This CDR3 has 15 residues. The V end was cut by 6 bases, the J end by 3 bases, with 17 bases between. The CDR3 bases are TGTGCCAGCAGCGCCGACCAGGACGGTTACTATGGCTACACCTTC. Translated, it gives CASSADQDGYYGYTF.

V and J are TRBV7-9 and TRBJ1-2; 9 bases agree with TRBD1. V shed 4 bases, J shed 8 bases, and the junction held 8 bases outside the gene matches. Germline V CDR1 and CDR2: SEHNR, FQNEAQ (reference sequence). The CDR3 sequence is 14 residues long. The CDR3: CASSSGTGYSGYTF. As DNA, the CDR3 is TGTGCCAGCAGCTCCGGGACAGGGTATAGCGGCTACACCTTC.

CDR3 sequence: CSVVTGDYGYTF. The CDR3 DNA follows: TGCAGCGTTGTAACAGGGGACTATGGCTACACCTTC. The chain joins TRBV29-1 to TRBJ1-2; 7 nucleotides align to TRBD1. The length of the CDR3 is 12 residues. The V gene end was trimmed by 4 bases and the J gene end by 3 bases; junction bases not matched to a gene: 2. Germline V gives CDR1 SQVTM, CDR2 ANQGSEA.

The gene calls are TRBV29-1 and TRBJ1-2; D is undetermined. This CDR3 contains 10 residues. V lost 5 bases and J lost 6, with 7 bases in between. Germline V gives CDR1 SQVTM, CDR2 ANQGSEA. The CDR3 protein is CSVLEDGYTF. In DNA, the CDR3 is TGCAGCGTTCTGGAGGATGGCTACACCTTC.

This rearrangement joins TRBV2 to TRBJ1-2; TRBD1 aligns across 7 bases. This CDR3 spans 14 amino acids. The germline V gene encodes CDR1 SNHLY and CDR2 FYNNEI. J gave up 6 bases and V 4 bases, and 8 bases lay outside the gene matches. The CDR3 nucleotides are TGTGCCAGCAGTGTTGGACAGGTGGTTGATGGCTACACCTTC. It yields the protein CASSVGQVVDGYTF.

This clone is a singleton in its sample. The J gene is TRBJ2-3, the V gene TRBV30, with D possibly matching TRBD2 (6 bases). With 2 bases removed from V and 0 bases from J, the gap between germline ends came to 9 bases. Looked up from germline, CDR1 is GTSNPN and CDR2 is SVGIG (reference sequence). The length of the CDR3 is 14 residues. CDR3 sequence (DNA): TGTGCCTGGAGTCTCGGAGGGAGCACAGATACGCAGTATTTT. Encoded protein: CAWSLGGSTDTQYF. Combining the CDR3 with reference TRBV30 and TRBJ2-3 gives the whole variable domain SQTIHQWPATLVQPVGSPLSLECTVEGTSNPNLYWYRQAAGRGLQLLFYSVGIGQISSEVPQNLSASRPQDRQFILSSKKLLLSDSGFYLCAWSLGGSTDTQYFGPGTRLTVL.

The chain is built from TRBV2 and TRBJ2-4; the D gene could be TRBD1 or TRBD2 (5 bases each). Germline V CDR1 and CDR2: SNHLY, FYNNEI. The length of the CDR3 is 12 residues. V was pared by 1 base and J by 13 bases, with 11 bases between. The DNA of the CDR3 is TGTGCCAGCAGTGAAGGGGGCGGGTGGCAGTACTTC. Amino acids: CASSEGGGWQYF.

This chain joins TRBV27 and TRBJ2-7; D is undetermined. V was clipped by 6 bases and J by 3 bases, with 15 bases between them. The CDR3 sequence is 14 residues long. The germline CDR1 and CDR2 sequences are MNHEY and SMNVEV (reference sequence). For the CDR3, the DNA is TGTGCCAGCAGCCAACTCTCACAGATCTACGAGCAGTACTTC. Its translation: CASSQLSQIYEQYF.

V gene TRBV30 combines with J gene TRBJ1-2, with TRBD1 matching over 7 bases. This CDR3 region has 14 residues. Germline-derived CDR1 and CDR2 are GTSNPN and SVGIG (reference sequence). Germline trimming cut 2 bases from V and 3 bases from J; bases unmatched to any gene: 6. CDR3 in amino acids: CAWSPRDSYYGYTF. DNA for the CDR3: TGTGCCTGGAGTCCCAGGGACAGTTACTATGGCTACACCTTC.

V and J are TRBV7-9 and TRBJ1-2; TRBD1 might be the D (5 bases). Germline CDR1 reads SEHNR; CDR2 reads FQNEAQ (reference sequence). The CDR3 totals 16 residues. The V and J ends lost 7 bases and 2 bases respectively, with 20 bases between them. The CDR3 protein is CASTRRGGLNNYGYTF. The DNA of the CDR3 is TGTGCCAGCACCCGCCGGGGGGGTTTGAACAACTATGGCTACACCTTC.

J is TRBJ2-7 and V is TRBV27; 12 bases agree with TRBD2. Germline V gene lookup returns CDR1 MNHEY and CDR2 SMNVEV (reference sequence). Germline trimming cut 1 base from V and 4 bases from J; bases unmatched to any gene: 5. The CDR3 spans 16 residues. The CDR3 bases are TGTGCCAGCAGTTTATTCCCTAGCGGGGGGGCTTACGAGCAGTACTTC. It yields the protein CASSLFPSGGAYEQYF.

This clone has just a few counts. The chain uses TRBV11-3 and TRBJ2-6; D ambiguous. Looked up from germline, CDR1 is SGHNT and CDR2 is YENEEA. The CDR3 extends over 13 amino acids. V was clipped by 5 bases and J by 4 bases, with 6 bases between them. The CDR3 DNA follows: TGTGCCAGCAGCCACCCCGGGGCCAACGTCCTGACTTTC. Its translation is CASSHPGANVLTF.

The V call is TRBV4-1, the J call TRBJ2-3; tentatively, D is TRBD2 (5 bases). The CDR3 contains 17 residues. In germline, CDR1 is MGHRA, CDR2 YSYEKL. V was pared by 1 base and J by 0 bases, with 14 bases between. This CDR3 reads CASSQGPARESTDTQYF. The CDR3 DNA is TGCGCCAGCAGCCAAGGTCCTGCGAGGGAGAGCACAGATACGCAGTATTTT.

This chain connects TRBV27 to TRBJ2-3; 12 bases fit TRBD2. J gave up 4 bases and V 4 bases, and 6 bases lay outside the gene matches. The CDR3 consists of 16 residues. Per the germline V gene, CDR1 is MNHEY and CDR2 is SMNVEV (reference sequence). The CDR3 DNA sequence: TGTGCCAGCAGTTGGTCTAGCGGGGGGGCCGCAGATACGCAGTATTTT. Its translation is CASSWSSGGAADTQYF.

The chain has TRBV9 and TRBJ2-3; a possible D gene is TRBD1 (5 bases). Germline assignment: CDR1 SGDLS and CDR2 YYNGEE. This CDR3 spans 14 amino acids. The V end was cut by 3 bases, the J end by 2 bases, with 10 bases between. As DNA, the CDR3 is TGTGCCAGCAGCGCCGGACAAGCCACAGATACGCAGTATTTT. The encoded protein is CASSAGQATDTQYF.

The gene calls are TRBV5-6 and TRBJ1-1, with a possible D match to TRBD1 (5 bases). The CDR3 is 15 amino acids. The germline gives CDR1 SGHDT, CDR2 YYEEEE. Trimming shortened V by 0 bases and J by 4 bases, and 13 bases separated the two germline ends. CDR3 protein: CASSLAGGGGTEAFF. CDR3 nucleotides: TGTGCCAGCAGCTTGGCAGGTGGGGGTGGCACTGAAGCTTTCTTT.

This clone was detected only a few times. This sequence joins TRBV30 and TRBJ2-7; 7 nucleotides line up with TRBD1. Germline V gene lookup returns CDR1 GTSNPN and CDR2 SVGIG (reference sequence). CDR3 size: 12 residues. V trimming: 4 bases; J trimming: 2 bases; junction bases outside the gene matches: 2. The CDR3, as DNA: TGTGCCTGGACAGGACAGGCCTACGAGCAGTACTTC. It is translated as CAWTGQAYEQYF.

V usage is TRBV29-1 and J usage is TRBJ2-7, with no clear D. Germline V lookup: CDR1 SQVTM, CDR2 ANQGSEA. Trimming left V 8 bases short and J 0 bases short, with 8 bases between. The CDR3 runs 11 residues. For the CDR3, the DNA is TGCAGCTTCCGACACTCCTACGAGCAGTACTTC. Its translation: CSFRHSYEQYF.

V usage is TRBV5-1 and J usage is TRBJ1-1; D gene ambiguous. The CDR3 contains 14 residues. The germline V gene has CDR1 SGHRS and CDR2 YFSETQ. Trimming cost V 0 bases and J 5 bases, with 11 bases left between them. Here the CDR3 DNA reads TGCGCCAGCAGCTTGGGACCTCCAAGGACTGAAGCTTTCTTT. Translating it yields CASSLGPPRTEAFF.

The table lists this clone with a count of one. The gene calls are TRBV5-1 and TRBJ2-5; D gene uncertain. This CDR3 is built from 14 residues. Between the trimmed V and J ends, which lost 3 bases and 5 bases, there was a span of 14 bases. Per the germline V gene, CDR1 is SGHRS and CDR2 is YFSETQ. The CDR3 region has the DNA TGCGCCAGCAGCTCGGACGGACGGTTGGAGACCCAGTACTTC. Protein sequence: CASSSDGRLETQYF.

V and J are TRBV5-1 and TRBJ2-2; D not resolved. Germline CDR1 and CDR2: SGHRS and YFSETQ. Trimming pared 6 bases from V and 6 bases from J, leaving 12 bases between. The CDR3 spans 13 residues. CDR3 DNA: TGCGCCAGCAAGTGGAATACACCCGGGGAGCTGTTTTTT. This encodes CASKWNTPGELFF.

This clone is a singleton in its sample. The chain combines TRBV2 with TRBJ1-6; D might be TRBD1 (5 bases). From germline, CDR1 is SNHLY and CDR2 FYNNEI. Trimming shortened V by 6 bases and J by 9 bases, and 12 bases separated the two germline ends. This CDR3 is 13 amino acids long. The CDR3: CASREPGPSPLHF. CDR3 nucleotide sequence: TGTGCCAGCAGAGAGCCGGGACCTTCACCCCTCCACTTT.

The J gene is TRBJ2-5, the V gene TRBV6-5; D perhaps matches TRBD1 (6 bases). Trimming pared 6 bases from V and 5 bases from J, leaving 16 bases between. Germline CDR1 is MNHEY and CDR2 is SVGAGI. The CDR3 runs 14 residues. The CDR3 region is CASRPGQGMETQYF. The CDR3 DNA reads TGTGCCAGCAGACCAGGTCAGGGGATGGAGACCCAGTACTTC.

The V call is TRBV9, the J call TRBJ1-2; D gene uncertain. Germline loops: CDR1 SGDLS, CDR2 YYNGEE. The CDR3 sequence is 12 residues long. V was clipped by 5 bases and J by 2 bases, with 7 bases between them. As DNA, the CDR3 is TGTGCCAGCAGTGGACCGAACTATGGCTACACCTTC. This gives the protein CASSGPNYGYTF.